This T cell receptor (beta chain) stems from a study of blood T cell repertoires in COVID-19. Overall study context: From T cells, B-cell-depleted T cells, or PBMCs came the material, which was cDNA or gDNA.

The CDR3 length is 14 residues. Germline V lookup: CDR1 SGHDT, CDR2 YYEEEE. The V segment lost 2 bases and the J segment 3 bases; nucleotides outside the gene matches: 4. As handled by the study authors: Amplifying reference gene primers gave estimates of nucleated cell counts. The repertoire was sequenced with immunoSEQ multiplex PCR; TCRdb's copy has only in-frame clones and lacks some. V and J calls and clone size are copied from that table; D and trimming were computed from the DNA. The sample records 35,000 to 55,000 clones, about nine tenths being singletons. This clonotype was sampled from a man aged 60 to 69 with active COVID-19. V gene TRBV5-6 combines with J gene TRBJ2-7; TRBD1 aligns across 8 bases. Sequencing used peripheral blood. DNA of the CDR3: TGTGCCAGCAGCTTAGGGACAGGACTCTACGAGCAGTACTTC. Protein sequence: CASSLGTGLYEQYF.